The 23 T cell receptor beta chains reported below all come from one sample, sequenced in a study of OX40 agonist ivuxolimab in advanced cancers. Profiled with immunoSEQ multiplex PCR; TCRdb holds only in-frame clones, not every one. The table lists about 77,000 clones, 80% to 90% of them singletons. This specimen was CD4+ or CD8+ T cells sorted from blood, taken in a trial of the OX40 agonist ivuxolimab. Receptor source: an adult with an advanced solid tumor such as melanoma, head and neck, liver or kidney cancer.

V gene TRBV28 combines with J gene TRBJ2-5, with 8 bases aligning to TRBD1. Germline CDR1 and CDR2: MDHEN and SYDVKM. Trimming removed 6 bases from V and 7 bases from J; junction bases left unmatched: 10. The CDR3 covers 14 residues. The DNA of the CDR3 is TGTGCCAGCAGCACAACAGGGGGGCCAGCGACCCAGTACTTC. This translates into CASSTTGGPATQYF. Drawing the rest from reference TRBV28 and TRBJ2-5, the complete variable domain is DVKVTQSSRYLVKRTGEKVFLECVQDMDHENMFWYRQDPGLGLRLIYFSYDVKMKEKGDIPEGYSVSREKKERFSLILESASTNQTSMYLCASSTTGGPATQYFGPGTRLLVL.

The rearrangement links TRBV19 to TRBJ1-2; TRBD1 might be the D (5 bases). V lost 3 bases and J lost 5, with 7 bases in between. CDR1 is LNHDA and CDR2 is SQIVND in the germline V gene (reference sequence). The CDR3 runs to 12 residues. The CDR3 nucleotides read TGTGCCAGTAGTATTCCAGGGTATGGCTACACCTTC. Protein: CASSIPGYGYTF.

In DNA, the CDR3 is TGTGCCAGCAGCCCCGGACAGGGAGGGGACATTCAGTACTTC. As protein: CASSPGQGGDIQYF. The chain carries TRBV11-2 and TRBJ2-4; a weak D match, TRBD1 (8 bases). Germline CDR1 is SGHAT and CDR2 is FQNNGV. The CDR3 has 14 residues. Trimming stripped 5 bases from V and 8 bases from J, with 16 bases between.

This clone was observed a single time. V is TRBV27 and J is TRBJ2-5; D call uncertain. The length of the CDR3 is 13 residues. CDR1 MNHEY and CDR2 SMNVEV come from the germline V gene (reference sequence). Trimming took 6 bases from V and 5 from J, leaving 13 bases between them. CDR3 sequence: CASSPLLTETQYF. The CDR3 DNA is TGTGCCAGCAGCCCCCTGCTGACGGAGACCCAGTACTTC.

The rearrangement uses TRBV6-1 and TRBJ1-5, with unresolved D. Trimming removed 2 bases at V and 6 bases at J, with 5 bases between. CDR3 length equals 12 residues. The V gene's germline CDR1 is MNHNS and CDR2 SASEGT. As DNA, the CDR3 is TGTGCCAGCAGTGAACTCGGTCAGCCCCAGCATTTT. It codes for CASSELGQPQHF.

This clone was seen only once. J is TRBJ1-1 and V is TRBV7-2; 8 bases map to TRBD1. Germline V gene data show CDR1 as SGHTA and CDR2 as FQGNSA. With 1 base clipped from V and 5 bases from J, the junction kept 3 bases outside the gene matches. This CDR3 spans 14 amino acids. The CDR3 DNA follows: TGTGCCAGCAGCTTAGGCAGGGGGCGGACTGAAGCTTTCTTT. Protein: CASSLGRGRTEAFF.

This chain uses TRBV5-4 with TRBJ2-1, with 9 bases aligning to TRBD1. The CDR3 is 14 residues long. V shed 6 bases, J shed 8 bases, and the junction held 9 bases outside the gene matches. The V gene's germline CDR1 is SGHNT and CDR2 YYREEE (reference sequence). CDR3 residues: CASKIQGAGDEQFF. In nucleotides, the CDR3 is TGTGCCAGCAAGATACAGGGGGCTGGTGATGAGCAGTTCTTC.

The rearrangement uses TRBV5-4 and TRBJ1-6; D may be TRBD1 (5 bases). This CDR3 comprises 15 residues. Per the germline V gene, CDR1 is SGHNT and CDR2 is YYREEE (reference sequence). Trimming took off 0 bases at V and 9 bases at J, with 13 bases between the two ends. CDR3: CASSLAARVGSPLHF. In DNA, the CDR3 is TGTGCCAGCAGCTTGGCCGCCAGGGTGGGTTCACCCCTCCACTTT.

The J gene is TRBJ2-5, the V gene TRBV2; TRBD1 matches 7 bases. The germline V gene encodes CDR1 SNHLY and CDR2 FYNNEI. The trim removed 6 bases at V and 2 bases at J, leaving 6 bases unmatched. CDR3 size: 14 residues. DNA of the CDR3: TGTGCCAGCAGCGGACAGGTGATTCAAGAGACCCAGTACTTC. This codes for CASSGQVIQETQYF.

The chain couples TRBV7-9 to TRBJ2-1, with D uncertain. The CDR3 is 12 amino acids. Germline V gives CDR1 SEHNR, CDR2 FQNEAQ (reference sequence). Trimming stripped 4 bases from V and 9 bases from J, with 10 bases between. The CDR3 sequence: CASSSAGGEQFF. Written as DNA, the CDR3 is TGTGCCAGCAGCTCCGCTGGCGGTGAGCAGTTCTTC.

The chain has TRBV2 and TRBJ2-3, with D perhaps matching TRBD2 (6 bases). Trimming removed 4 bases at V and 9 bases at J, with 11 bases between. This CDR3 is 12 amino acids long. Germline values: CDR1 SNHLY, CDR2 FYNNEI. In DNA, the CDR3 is TGTGCCAGCAGTGGCGGAGGGGAGACGCAGTATTTT. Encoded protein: CASSGGGETQYF.

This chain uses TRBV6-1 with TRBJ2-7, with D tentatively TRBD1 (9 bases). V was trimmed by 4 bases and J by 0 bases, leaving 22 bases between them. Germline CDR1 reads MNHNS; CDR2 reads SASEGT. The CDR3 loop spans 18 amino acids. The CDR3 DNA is TGTGCCAGCAGTGGACAGGGGGTCGCTAGCGGGTACTCCTACGAGCAGTACTTC. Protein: CASSGQGVASGYSYEQYF.

The CDR3 bases are TGTGCCAGCCGTGTCGGGCCCGGGCCTAACTATGGCTACACCTTC. This codes for CASRVGPGPNYGYTF. J is TRBJ1-2 and V is TRBV6-1; no clear D. The CDR3 runs to 15 residues. V was clipped by 8 bases and J by 0 bases, with 16 bases between them. Germline lookup yields CDR1 MNHNS and CDR2 SASEGT.

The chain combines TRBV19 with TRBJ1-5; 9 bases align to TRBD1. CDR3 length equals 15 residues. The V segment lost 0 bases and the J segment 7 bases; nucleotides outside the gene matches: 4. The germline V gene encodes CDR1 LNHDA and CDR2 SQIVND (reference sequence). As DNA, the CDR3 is TGTGCCAGTAGTATAGAGGGACAGGGCGGACAGCCCCAGCATTTT. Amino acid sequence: CASSIEGQGGQPQHF.

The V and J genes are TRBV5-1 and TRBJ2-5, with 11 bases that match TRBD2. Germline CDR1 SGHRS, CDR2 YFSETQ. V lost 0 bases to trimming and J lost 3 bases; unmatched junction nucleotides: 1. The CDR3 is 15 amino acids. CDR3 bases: TGCGCCAGCAGCTTGGGACTAGCGGGGAAAGAGACCCAGTACTTC. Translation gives CASSLGLAGKETQYF.

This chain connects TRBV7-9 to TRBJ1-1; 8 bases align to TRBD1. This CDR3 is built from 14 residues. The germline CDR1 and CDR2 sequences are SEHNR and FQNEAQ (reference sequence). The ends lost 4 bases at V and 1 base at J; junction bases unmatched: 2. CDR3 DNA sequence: TGTGCCAGCAGCTCCGACAGGGGGAACACTGAAGCTTTCTTT. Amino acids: CASSSDRGNTEAFF.

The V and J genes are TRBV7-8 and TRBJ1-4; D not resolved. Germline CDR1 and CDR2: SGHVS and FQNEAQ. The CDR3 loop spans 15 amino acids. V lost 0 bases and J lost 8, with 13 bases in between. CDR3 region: CASSLARLQSEKLFF. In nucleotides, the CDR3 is TGTGCCAGCAGCTTAGCGCGTTTACAGTCAGAAAAACTGTTTTTT.

The CDR3 nucleotides are TGTGCCAGCAGGCCAGCGGGAGGGCCGGGGCAGTACTTC. Protein product: CASRPAGGPGQYF. The chain links TRBV6-1 to TRBJ2-7; TRBD2 aligns across 10 bases. CDR1 is MNHNS, CDR2 SASEGT, per germline. CDR3 length: 13 amino acids. J lost 9 bases, V lost 6 bases, and 8 bases had no gene match.

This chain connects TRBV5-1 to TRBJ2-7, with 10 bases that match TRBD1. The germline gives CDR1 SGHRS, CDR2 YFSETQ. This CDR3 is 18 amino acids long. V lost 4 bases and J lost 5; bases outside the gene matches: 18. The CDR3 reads CASSPRTTGGSRVHEQYF. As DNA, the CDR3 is TGCGCCAGCAGCCCCCGTACGACAGGGGGCTCTCGAGTCCACGAGCAGTACTTC.

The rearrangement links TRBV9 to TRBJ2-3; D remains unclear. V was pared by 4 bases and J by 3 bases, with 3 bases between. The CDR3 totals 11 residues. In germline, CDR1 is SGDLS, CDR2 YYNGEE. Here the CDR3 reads CASSQTDTQYF. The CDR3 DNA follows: TGTGCCAGCAGCCAAACAGATACGCAGTATTTT. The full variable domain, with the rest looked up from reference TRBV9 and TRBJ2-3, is DSGVTQTPKHLITATGQRVTLRCSPRSGDLSVYWYQQSLDQGLQFLIQYYNGEERAKGNILERFSAQQFPDLHSELNLSSLELGDSALYFCASSQTDTQYFGPGTRLTVL.

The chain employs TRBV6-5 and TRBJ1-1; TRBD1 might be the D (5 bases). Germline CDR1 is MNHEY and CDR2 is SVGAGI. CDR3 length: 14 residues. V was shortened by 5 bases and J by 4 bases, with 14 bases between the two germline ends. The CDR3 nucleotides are TGTGCCAGCAGTCTAAGGTCCGGGGGCACTGAAGCTTTCTTT. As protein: CASSLRSGGTEAFF.

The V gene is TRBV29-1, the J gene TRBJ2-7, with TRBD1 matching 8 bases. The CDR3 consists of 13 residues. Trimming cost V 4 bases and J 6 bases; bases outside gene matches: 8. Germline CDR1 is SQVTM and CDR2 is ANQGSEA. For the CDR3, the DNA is TGCAGCGTTGCGGACAGGGCAAGAGGCGAGCAGTACTTC. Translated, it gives CSVADRARGEQYF.

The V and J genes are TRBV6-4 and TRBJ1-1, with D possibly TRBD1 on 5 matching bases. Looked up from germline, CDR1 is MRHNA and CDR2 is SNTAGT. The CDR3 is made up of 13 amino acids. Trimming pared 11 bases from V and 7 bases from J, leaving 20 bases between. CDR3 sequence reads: CAGELDTGFEAFF. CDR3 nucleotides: TGTGCCGGCGAGCTGGACACCGGTTTTGAAGCTTTCTTT.